This T cell receptor beta chain was retrieved from a study of post-analysis software for immune sequencing data. Overall study context: Several disease courses (relapsing-remitting, secondary progressive and progressive-relapsing) of multiple sclerosis were included. General study points: Normalized Chao1 diversity was significantly reduced in patients versus controls. Those samples that were prepared in the same batch co-clustered strongly by F measure. TRBV5-6, TRBV5-1 and TRBV20-1 belonged to a set of roughly 5 TRBV segments that were more frequent in patients than controls.

Unique molecular identifiers were built into the TCR beta cDNA libraries. Between roughly 0.9 and 11 million T cells gave rise to about 450,000 cDNA molecules. In TCRdb, the PCR reads were re-called with MiXCR into one record per CDR3 protein. The table includes 600,000 to 750,000 distinct CDR3 sequences, approximately 60% detected once. The ends lost 5 bases at V and 5 bases at J; junction bases unmatched: 13. The CDR3 runs 15 residues. The germline V gene encodes CDR1 DFQATT and CDR2 SNEGSKA (reference sequence). This clonotype has a single count. Its matching antigen is unknown. Sequencing was done on a sample of blood. The receptor was isolated from a girl aged 2 to 10 with multiple sclerosis. J is TRBJ1-1 and V is TRBV20-1; 8 bases fit TRBD1. CDR3 coding DNA: TGCAGTGCTTTAGGACAGGGCGTTTCGGGGACTGAAGCTTTCTTT. As protein: CSALGQGVSGTEAFF.